This T cell receptor (beta chain) is drawn from a study of technical replicates of blood from a few donors. Here immunoSEQ multiplex PCR was the method, and the copy in TCRdb shows in-frame clones only, minus some. The data contain under 85,000 clones, more than 85% of them seen just once; the ten biggest clones take up 0.3% to 0.5%. This clone has a single count. The CDR3 contains 17 residues. Germline V gene data show CDR1 as SNHLY and CDR2 as FYNNEI. Between the trimmed V and J ends, which lost 6 bases and 2 bases, there was a span of 19 bases. The J gene is TRBJ1-4, the V gene TRBV2; no clear D. The sequence derives from a human donor in good health. Some clones in this sample may be carry-over from other donors' samples. The sequencing input was T cells isolated from PBMCs. CDR3 protein: CASREPNSGFTNEKLFF. For the CDR3, the DNA is TGTGCCAGCAGGGAACCTAACAGCGGTTTTACTAATGAAAAACTGTTTTTT.